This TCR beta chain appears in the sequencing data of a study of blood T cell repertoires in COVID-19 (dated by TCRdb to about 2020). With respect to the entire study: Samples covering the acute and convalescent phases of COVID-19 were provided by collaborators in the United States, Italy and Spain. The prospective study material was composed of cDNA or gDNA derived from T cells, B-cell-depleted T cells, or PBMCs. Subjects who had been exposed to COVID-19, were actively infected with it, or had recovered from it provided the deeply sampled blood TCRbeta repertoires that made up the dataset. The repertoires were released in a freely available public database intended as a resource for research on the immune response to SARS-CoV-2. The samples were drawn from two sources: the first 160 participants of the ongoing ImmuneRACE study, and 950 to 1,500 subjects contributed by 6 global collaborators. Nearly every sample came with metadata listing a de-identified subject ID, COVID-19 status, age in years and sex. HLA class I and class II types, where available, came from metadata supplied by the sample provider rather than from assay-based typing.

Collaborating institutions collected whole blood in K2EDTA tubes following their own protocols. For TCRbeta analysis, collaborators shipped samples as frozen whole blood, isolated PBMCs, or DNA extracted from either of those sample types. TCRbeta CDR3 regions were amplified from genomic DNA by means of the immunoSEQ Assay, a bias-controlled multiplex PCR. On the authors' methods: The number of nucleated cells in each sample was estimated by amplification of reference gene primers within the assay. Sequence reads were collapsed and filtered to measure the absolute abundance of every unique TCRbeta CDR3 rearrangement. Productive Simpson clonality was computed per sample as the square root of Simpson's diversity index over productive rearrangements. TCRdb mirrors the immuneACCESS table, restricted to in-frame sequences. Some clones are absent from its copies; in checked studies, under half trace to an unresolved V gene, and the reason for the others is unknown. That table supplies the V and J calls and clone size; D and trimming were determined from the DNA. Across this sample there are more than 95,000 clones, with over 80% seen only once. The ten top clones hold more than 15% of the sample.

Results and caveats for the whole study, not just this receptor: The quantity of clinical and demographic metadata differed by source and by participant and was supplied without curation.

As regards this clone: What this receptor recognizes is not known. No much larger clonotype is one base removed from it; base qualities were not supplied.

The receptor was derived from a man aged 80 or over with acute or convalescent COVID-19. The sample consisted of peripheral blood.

The DNA is TGTGCCAGCTCACTCGACAGGGATGGCTATGGCTACACCTTC. Its coded protein is CASSLDRDGYGYTF. The chain is assembled from TRBV18 and TRBJ1-2, with 7 bases aligning to TRBD1. Here V drops 4 bases and J drops 4 bases, and the junction holds 6 bases not matched to any gene. The CDR3 runs 14 residues from the cysteine to the phenylalanine. Only CDR3 DNA remains: 42 bases, in frame from the first base. The germline V gene supplies CDR1 KGHSH and CDR2 LQKENI.